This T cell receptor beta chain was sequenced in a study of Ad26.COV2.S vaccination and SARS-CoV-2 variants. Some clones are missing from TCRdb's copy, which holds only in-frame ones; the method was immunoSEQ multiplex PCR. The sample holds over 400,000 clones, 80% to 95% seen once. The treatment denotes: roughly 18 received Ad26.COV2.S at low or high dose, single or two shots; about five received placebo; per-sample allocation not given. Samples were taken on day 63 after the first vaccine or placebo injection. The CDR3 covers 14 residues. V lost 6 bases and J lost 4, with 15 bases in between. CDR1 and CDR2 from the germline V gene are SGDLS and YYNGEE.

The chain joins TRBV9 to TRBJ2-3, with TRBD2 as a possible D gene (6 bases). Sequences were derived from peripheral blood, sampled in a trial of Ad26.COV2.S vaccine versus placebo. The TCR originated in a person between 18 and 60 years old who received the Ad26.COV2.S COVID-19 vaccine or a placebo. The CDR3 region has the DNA TGTGCCAGCAACGGGGGAGTGGATTCAGATACGCAGTATTTT. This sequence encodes CASNGGVDSDTQYF.